One and the same sample provided the 3 T cell receptor beta chains below, sequenced in a study of T cell changes during pregnancy in multiple sclerosis. Assay used: immunoSEQ multiplex PCR; TCRdb lists only in-frame clones, some missing. The sample lists fewer than 140,000 clones; under 95% were seen once. Material: peripheral blood, obtained before pregnancy. These receptors originate from a female donor with multiple sclerosis, enrolled in a pregnancy study.

V is TRBV4-2 and J is TRBJ2-3; the match to TRBD2 covers 10 bases. V dropped 0 bases and J dropped 2; count of bases not matched to a gene: 8. Germline-derived CDR1 and CDR2 are LGHNA and YNFKEQ. The CDR3 is 18 amino acids. The CDR3 region has the DNA TGTGCCAGCAGCCAAGACGTGACTAGCGGGCCGAACACAGATACGCAGTATTTT. This gives the protein CASSQDVTSGPNTDTQYF.

The V call is TRBV6-6, the J call TRBJ2-1; 9 bases are a match to TRBD1. The V gene's germline CDR1 is MNHNY and CDR2 SVGAGI (reference sequence). V gave up 6 bases and J gave up 12 bases; unmatched junction bases: 6. This CDR3 has 12 residues. The CDR3 DNA is TGTGCCAGCAGCTTACAGGGGGCGGGGCAGTTCTTC. This codes for CASSLQGAGQFF.

The J gene is TRBJ1-1, the V gene TRBV6-5, with 11 bases fitting TRBD1. V gave up 7 bases and J gave up 4 bases; unmatched junction bases: 5. CDR1 MNHEY and CDR2 SVGAGI come from the germline V gene. This CDR3 contains 14 residues. Written as DNA, the CDR3 is TGTGCCAGCACCCCGGGACAGGGGGGCACTGAAGCTTTCTTT. Encoded protein: CASTPGQGGTEAFF.